The source of this TCR beta chain is a study of metastatic and nonmetastatic thyroid tumors. Study-wide background: Where malignant and benign thyroid patients were concerned, repertoires were compared across blood and tumor or nodule tissue. General study results and limits: When malignant thyroid tumors were compared with benign nodules, TCR beta diversity was reportedly significantly higher in the malignant tumors. This held in both blood and tumor samples.

The authors' processing: The study built a papillary thyroid cancer distant-metastasis classifier from CDR3 differences across clinicopathological groups. With MiXCR, TCRdb reprocessed the PCR reads. The V and J calls follow TCRdb's processing rather than the paper's. The sample yields about 18,000 clones, roughly 36% seen once. Germline CDR1 MNHNS, CDR2 SASEGT. V lost 8 bases and J lost 2; bases outside the gene matches: 8. The CDR3 has 14 amino acids. All patients were untreated before thyroid surgery. By share, this clone ranks as medium-sized. The antigen is not known. V usage is TRBV6-1 and J usage is TRBJ2-7; 8 bases are a match to TRBD2. The receptor was isolated from a male donor with papillary thyroid cancer or a benign thyroid nodule (not recorded which). Some clones in this sample may be carry-over from other donors' samples. The sample comprised tumor tissue. The CDR3 protein is CASRITSGAYEQYF. In nucleotides, the CDR3 is TGTGCCAGCCGAATTACTAGCGGAGCCTACGAGCAGTACTTC.